Listed below are T cell receptor beta chains from one sample, sequenced in a study of CD8 T cells in ankylosing spondylitis. TCRdb re-called the 5' RACE reads through MiXCR, storing one row per CDR3 protein. The sample carries around 250,000 distinct CDR3 sequences, around 10% recorded once. The sample taken for sequencing was blood, either unsorted or a sorted T cell fraction (not recorded which). The receptors were sampled from a male donor with ankylosing spondylitis or in good health (not recorded which). Each CDR3 is given with its conserved first and last residue. A D gene is named only where the DNA matches it firmly. Not every row has a clone size; where given, it reads once, few, many or a size class.

clone_size | j_call | d_call | v_call | cdr3_nt | cdr3_aa
many | TRBJ1-4 | TRBD1 | TRBV7-3 | TGTGCCAGCAGCGCCACTAACAGGGGACCTAATGAAAAACTGTTTTTT | CASSATNRGPNEKLFF
many | TRBJ2-1 | NA | TRBV15 | TGTGCCACCAGCACCGGACAGAGATACAATGAGCAGTTCTTC | CATSTGQRYNEQFF
few | TRBJ1-1 | NA | TRBV7-2 | TGTGCCAGCAGCGCCCAAGCAGTGATTGAAGCTTTCTTT | CASSAQAVIEAFF
NA | TRBJ2-5 | TRBD2 | TRBV7-6 | TGTGCCAGCAGCTTAGAGCGGGGACTAGCGGAAGAAGAGACCCAGTACTTC | CASSLERGLAEEETQYF
NA | TRBJ2-5 | TRBD2 | TRBV5-1 | TGCGCCAGCAGCTTGGAGGTAGCGGGGACACAAGAGACCCAGTACTTC | CASSLEVAGTQETQYF
few | TRBJ2-3 | TRBD1 | TRBV2 | TGTGCCACTTCGACAGGGCGCACAGATACGCAGTATTTT | CATSTGRTDTQYF
many | TRBJ1-2 | NA | TRBV27 | TGTGCCAGCAGTTCCTCCTCGGGACACTTCTATGGCTACACCTTC | CASSSSSGHFYGYTF
many | TRBJ2-3 | NA | TRBV7-8 | TGTGCCAGCAGCCCACGGATGAGTGGACCCACAGATACGCAGTATTTT | CASSPRMSGPTDTQYF
few | TRBJ2-7 | NA | TRBV7-9 | TGTGCCAGCAGCTCGCCGGGACACCCTTACGAGCAGTACTTC | CASSSPGHPYEQYF
many | TRBJ1-2 | TRBD1 | TRBV5-1 | TGCGCCAGCAGCCCGGGACAGGGACGCTATGGCTACACCTTC | CASSPGQGRYGYTF
many | TRBJ2-5 | NA | TRBV20-1 | TGCAGTGTTAGGACGGGGACGGAGACCCAGTACTTC | CSVRTGTETQYF
NA | TRBJ2-1 | NA | TRBV6-5 | TGTGCCAGCAGTTACTCGGTGAACAATGAGCAGTTCTTC | CASSYSVNNEQFF
many | TRBJ2-2 | TRBD2 | TRBV10-3 | TGTGCCATCAGTGAGTCGAAAGGTCTAGCGGGGACCGGGGAGCTGTTTTTT | CAISESKGLAGTGELFF
many | TRBJ2-2 | NA | TRBV12-3/TRBV12-4 | TGTGCCAGCAGTTACATTTCCCCCGGGGAGCTGTTTTTT | CASSYISPGELFF
many | TRBJ1-2 | NA | TRBV5-1 | TGCGCCAGCAGCTTGGATCAGGGCTACTATGGCTACACCTTC | CASSLDQGYYGYTF
NA | TRBJ2-7 | TRBD2 | TRBV15 | TGTGCCACCAGCAGAGGGACTAGCTCCCGCGGAGGGCAGTACTTC | CATSRGTSSRGGQYF
many | TRBJ1-5 | NA | TRBV6-6 | TGTGCCAGCAGTTACAGTCTAAATCAGCCCCAGCATTTT | CASSYSLNQPQHF
many | TRBJ1-1 | NA | TRBV5-1 | TGCGCCAGCAGCTTGGTTGGGGCGGTGAACACTGAAGCTTTCTTT | CASSLVGAVNTEAFF
many | TRBJ2-2 | NA | TRBV20-1 | TGCAGTGCTAGAGATCCGGGGTACACCGGGGAGCTGTTTTTT | CSARDPGYTGELFF